This is a list of T cell receptor beta chains from one sample in a study of T cells in pancreatic ductal adenocarcinoma. Libraries were prepared by immunoSEQ multiplex PCR; TCRdb keeps only in-frame clonotypes and omits some of them. The repertoire holds approximately 97,000 clones, with nearly 95% as singletons. Sequencing used PBMCs. All receptors derive from a human donor with pancreatic ductal adenocarcinoma. Both conserved end residues are trimmed from each CDR3. Rows may omit the clone size; those that give it use once, few, many or a size class.

>NA|TRBV30|TRBJ1-5|12
AWSVPGSTQPQH
>NA|TRBV30|TRBJ1-4|11
AWSRDRNEKLF
>NA|TRBV6-5|TRBJ2-3|12
ASRTSPRTDTQY
>few|TRBV25-1|TRBJ2-7|11
ASSVGLAYEQY
>NA|TRBV10-1|TRBJ1-2|11
ASSEVRGFGYT
>NA|TRBV7-2|TRBJ2-7|15
ASSSLAGGPEIYEQY
>NA|TRBV5-1|TRBJ2-1|14
ASSGLLAGAYNEQF
>NA|TRBV2|TRBJ1-3|13
ASTPQGAFGNTIY
>NA|TRBV7-2|TRBJ1-5|15
ASSLWTGASSNQPQH
>NA|TRBV6-5|TRBJ1-5|13
ASRPGGGTDQPQH
>NA|TRBV18|TRBJ2-5|14
ASSPEVGAFQETQY
>NA|TRBV5-1|TRBJ2-5|13
ASSLANRVAETQY
>NA|TRBV7-9|TRBJ2-1|10
ASSLGTSEQF
>NA|TRBV7-3|TRBJ2-3|12
ASQGTGNGDTQY
>NA|TRBV5-1|TRBJ1-5|11
ASSRGGGQPQH
>NA|TRBV5-1|TRBJ2-2|15
ASSQTTISSGTGELF
>NA|TRBV21-1|TRBJ1-2|9
ASSSGGPLD
>NA|TRBV4-1|TRBJ2-1|15
ASSHPGRDRAYNEQF
>NA|TRBV15|TRBJ2-1|13
ATSPRLAGSDEQF
>NA|TRBV5-1|TRBJ2-7|14
ASSWGASGISYEQY
>once|TRBV5-1|TRBJ2-1|14
ASSFSRIAGGGEQF
>once|TRBV30|TRBJ1-1|11
AWSRGLGTEAF
>NA|TRBV28|TRBJ2-7|11
ASLAGTMYEQY
>NA|TRBV11-2|TRBJ2-2|13
ASSAQQANTGELF
>NA|TRBV27|TRBJ2-1|12
ASSPRPAAYEQF
>NA|TRBV2|TRBJ2-3|9
ASRLPDTQY
>NA|TRBV27|TRBJ2-7|13
ASSLAPGQGFEQY
>NA|TRBV4-1|TRBJ1-1|13
ASSHWGPLGTEAF
>NA|TRBV30|TRBJ2-1|10
AWGEGYNEQF
>NA|TRBV6-1|TRBJ2-1|11
ASSLDMRNEQF
>NA|TRBV5-4|TRBJ2-7|13
ASREGGQSRDEQY
>NA|TRBV30|TRBJ2-1|16
AWRYGTTAGGSYNEQF
>NA|TRBV18|TRBJ2-6|14
ASSPQGVAGANVLT
>NA|TRBV6-5|TRBJ2-5|10
ASKDKQETQY
>once|TRBV28|TRBJ2-1|14
ASSSPGGRSLNEQF
>NA|TRBV27|TRBJ2-7|14
ASSYYRDRGIYEQY
>NA|TRBV10-3|TRBJ1-2|15
AISESTGPGGNYGYT
>NA|TRBV27|TRBJ2-5|11
ASSMTSQETQY
>NA|TRBV19|TRBJ1-5|14
ASSTRTGTGNQPQH
>NA|TRBV30|TRBJ1-1|9
AWAGHTEAF
>NA|TRBV4-3|TRBJ2-1|14
ASSPWASGSVNEQF
>NA|TRBV18|TRBJ2-7|12
ASSRGQGDDEQY
>NA|TRBV15|TRBJ2-5|13
ATSRDRDRGETQY
>NA|TRBV5-1|TRBJ1-1|11
ASSVIQGTEAF
>NA|TRBV11-1|TRBJ1-1|11
ASSLQGGTEAF
>NA|TRBV10-1|TRBJ2-7|14
ASSEVSEWSSYEQY
>NA|TRBV19|TRBJ2-3|13
ASSINGQRTDTQY
>NA|TRBV7-8|TRBJ2-1|17
ASSLARLQTSGRDNEQF
>NA|TRBV18|TRBJ1-1|12
ASSPAEGGTEAF
>NA|TRBV19|TRBJ2-7|13
ASSTSGVGAYEQY
>once|TRBV29-1|TRBJ2-7|11
SVATSPAREQY
>NA|TRBV4-1|TRBJ1-2|16
ASSHPTTQGAPVFGYT
>NA|TRBV4-1|TRBJ2-3|16
ASSQVWGTSGIGYTQY
>NA|TRBV6-6|TRBJ2-3|14
ASSYPEFEGADTQY
>NA|TRBV10-2|TRBJ2-7|12
ASSVPGQGYEQY